This T cell receptor beta chain was obtained from a study of CXCR3-negative and CXCR3-positive naive CD8 T cells. Study results and limitations: Similarly elevated diversity marked both naive subsets, with memory CD8+ cells showing far lower diversity. For the naive subsets, surface CD5 was similar, and TCR strength was inferred from TRB CDR3 properties.

Germline CDR1 reads SQVTM; CDR2 reads ANQGSEA. The CDR3 length is 11 residues. Triplicates of roughly 300,000 cells were sorted from each CD8+ T cell subset. As regards this clonotype: Its antigen is still unknown.

All TRB cDNA libraries came from 5' RACE performed with UMI labels. TCRdb re-called the 5' RACE reads and shows each CDR3 protein once, DNA omitted. This repertoire comprises approximately 56,000 distinct CDR3 sequences; its ten largest clones make up about 1.6%. The chain employs TRBV29-1 and TRBJ2-7; TCRdb gives TRBD1 as the D gene, but with no DNA this cannot be confirmed. The receptor comes from a human donor in good health. Some clones in this sample may be carry-over from other donors' samples. Sequenced material: naive CXCR3- CD8+ T cells from blood. Stated subset: CD45RO-CCR7+CD27+CD95- naive CD8+ T cells lacking CXCR3 (TNR3-). The CDR3: CSAQGTLEQYF.